The 14 T cell receptor beta chains below were found in one sample sequenced in a study of PD-1 blockade in classical Hodgkin lymphoma. Described time point: newly diagnosed, previously untreated cHL patient sample. The study isolated CD8+ T cells from thawed PBMCs by magnetic negative selection. TCRdb's table, derived via immunoSEQ multiplex PCR, lists solely in-frame clones and lacks some. The sample has fewer than 9,500 clones, 75% to 95% seen once. The material sequenced was CD8+ T cells from blood. These receptors originate from a human donor with classical Hodgkin lymphoma.

V and J are TRBV29-1 and TRBJ2-7; D gene uncertain. This CDR3 has 13 residues. CDR1 SQVTM and CDR2 ANQGSEA come from the germline V gene. Between the trimmed V and J ends, which lost 5 bases and 0 bases, there was a span of 11 bases. DNA of the CDR3: TGCAGCGTTAATACCCCTCACTCCTACGAGCAGTACTTC. This gives the protein CSVNTPHSYEQYF.

CDR3 protein: CATSDRGGGQPQHF. The CDR3 DNA sequence: TGTGCCACCAGCGACAGGGGCGGGGGTCAGCCCCAGCATTTT. This chain connects TRBV15 to TRBJ1-5; 8 bases line up with TRBD1. Germline CDR1 and CDR2: LNHNV and YYDKDF (reference sequence). The CDR3 length is 14 residues. Losses at the gene ends were 5 bases for V and 6 bases for J; bases not matched to a gene: 6.

This clone came up once. This chain joins TRBV5-1 and TRBJ2-7; 9 bases map to TRBD1. V dropped 1 base and J dropped 6; count of bases not matched to a gene: 8. The germline CDR1 and CDR2 sequences are SGHRS and YFSETQ. CDR3 size: 15 residues. CDR3 sequence: CASSLSRTGEPEQYF. The CDR3 nucleotides read TGCGCCAGCAGCTTGTCGCGGACAGGGGAACCCGAGCAGTACTTC.

The V and J genes are TRBV7-9 and TRBJ2-1; D assignment may be TRBD1 or TRBD2 (6 bases each). With 1 base removed from V and 7 bases from J, the gap between germline ends came to 20 bases. This CDR3 contains 17 residues. CDR1 and CDR2 from the germline V gene are SEHNR and FQNEAQ (reference sequence). The CDR3 sequence: CASSLESNGGLKNEQFF. The CDR3 region has the DNA TGTGCCAGCAGCTTAGAATCTAATGGGGGGCTTAAAAATGAGCAGTTCTTC.

The chain uses TRBV28 and TRBJ2-7; weak D call: TRBD2 (7 bases). The germline V and J ends were trimmed by 4 bases and 3 bases, with 16 bases remaining between them. Germline CDR1 and CDR2: MDHEN and SYDVKM. CDR3 size: 15 residues. This chain's CDR3 is CASSSSGQILYEQYF. CDR3 coding DNA: TGTGCCAGCAGTTCTAGCGGACAGATTCTCTACGAGCAGTACTTC. Full variable domain (remainder filled in from reference TRBV28 and TRBJ2-7): DVKVTQSSRYLVKRTGEKVFLECVQDMDHENMFWYRQDPGLGLRLIYFSYDVKMKEKGDIPEGYSVSREKKERFSLILESASTNQTSMYLCASSSSGQILYEQYFGPGTRLTVT.

This sequence joins TRBV11-1 and TRBJ2-7, with 12 positions matching TRBD1. The CDR3 is 15 residues long. The V gene's germline CDR1 is SGHAT and CDR2 FQDESV (reference sequence). Unmatched junction bases numbered 8, after V lost 7 bases and J lost 4 bases. CDR3 nucleotides: TGTGCCAGCACCCTCCCGGGACAGGGGGCGTACGAGCAGTACTTC. Translation gives CASTLPGQGAYEQYF.

In regard to this clone: Without the conserved terminal phenylalanine or tryptophan, this CDR3 likely stems from a read error. The chain couples TRBV5-6 to TRBJ1-2; possible D gene TRBD1, 5 bases. Germline assignment: CDR1 SGHDT and CDR2 YYEEEE. V was clipped by 0 bases and J by 5 bases, with 11 bases between them. The length of the CDR3 is 14 residues. The DNA for the CDR3 is TGTGCCAGCAGCTTGGGCGGGGGTGGTTATGGCTACACCCTC. Translated: CASSLGGGGYGYTL.

This chain joins TRBV6-5 and TRBJ2-1; TRBD2 aligns across 9 bases. The junction had 8 bases not matched to a gene; V was cut back by 4 bases and J by 7 bases. Germline CDR1 MNHEY, CDR2 SVGAGI. This CDR3 spans 15 amino acids. CDR3 sequence (DNA): TGTGCCAGCAGTTCCCTAGCGGGAATCCGGAATGAGCAGTTCTTC. Amino acid sequence: CASSSLAGIRNEQFF.

CDR3 sequence: CASSLDTNTDTQYF. The CDR3 DNA sequence: TGTGCCAGCAGCTTAGATACAAACACAGATACGCAGTATTTT. The chain couples TRBV7-9 to TRBJ2-3; no clear D. Germline V gene sequence: CDR1 SEHNR, CDR2 FQNEAQ (reference sequence). V was clipped by 1 base and J by 2 bases, with 7 bases between them. The CDR3 has 14 residues.

The chain joins TRBV5-6 to TRBJ1-5; D unclear. This CDR3 is built from 15 residues. Germline lookup yields CDR1 SGHDT and CDR2 YYEEEE. Trimming pared 1 base from V and 2 bases from J, leaving 10 bases between. CDR3 sequence (DNA): TGTGCCAGCAGCTTGAATGGGGTGGGCAATCAGCCCCAGCATTTT. This codes for CASSLNGVGNQPQHF.

The chain uses TRBV7-2 and TRBJ2-1, with TRBD2 matching over 12 bases. The CDR3 has 16 residues. With 4 bases clipped from V and 5 bases from J, the junction kept 6 bases outside the gene matches. Germline V gene lookup returns CDR1 SGHTA and CDR2 FQGNSA. CDR3 region: CASSSGRLAGDNEQFF. CDR3 coding DNA: TGTGCCAGCAGCTCCGGCCGACTAGCGGGAGACAATGAGCAGTTCTTC.

This chain uses TRBV6-4 with TRBJ2-3, with TRBD2 identical over 11 bases. V was pared by 3 bases and J by 1 base, with 0 bases of the junction left unmatched. The CDR3 totals 15 residues. From germline, CDR1 is MRHNA and CDR2 SNTAGT. The DNA of the CDR3 is TGTGCCAGCAGTGAGACTAGCGGGGGCACAGATACGCAGTATTTT. Protein: CASSETSGGTDTQYF.

This chain joins TRBV7-2 and TRBJ1-4; D unresolved. Germline lookup yields CDR1 SGHTA and CDR2 FQGNSA. The CDR3 is made up of 14 amino acids. Trimming removed 2 bases at V and 7 bases at J, with 11 bases between. The CDR3: CASSLSGWGEKLFF. As DNA, the CDR3 is TGTGCCAGCAGCTTAAGCGGGTGGGGTGAAAAACTGTTTTTT. Looking up the rest from reference TRBV7-2 and TRBJ1-4 gives the full variable domain: GAGVSQSPSNKVTEKGKDVELRCDPISGHTALYWYRQSLGQGLEFLIYFQGNSAPDKSGLPSDRFSAERTGGSVSTLTIQRTQQEDSAVYLCASSLSGWGEKLFFGSGTQLSVL.

V gene TRBV5-6 combines with J gene TRBJ2-1; D unresolved. This CDR3 has 16 residues. V lost 6 bases, J lost 4 bases, and 20 bases lay in between. Per germline, CDR1 SGHDT and CDR2 YYEEEE. In nucleotides, the CDR3 is TGTGCCAGCACCATTCTAAGGGAACAACTGTACAATGAGCAGTTCTTC. This gives the protein CASTILREQLYNEQFF.